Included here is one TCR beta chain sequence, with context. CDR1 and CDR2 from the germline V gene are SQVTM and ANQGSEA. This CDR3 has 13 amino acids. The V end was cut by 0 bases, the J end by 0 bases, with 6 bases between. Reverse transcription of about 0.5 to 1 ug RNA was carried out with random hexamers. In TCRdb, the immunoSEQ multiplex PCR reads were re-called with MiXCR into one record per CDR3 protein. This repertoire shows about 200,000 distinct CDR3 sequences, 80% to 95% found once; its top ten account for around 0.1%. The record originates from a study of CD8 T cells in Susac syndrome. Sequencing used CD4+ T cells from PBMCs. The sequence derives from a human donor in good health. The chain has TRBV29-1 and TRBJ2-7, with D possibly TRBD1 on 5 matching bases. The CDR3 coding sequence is TGCAGCGTTGAAGACAGGGCCTCCTACGAGCAGTACTTC. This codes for CSVEDRASYEQYF.